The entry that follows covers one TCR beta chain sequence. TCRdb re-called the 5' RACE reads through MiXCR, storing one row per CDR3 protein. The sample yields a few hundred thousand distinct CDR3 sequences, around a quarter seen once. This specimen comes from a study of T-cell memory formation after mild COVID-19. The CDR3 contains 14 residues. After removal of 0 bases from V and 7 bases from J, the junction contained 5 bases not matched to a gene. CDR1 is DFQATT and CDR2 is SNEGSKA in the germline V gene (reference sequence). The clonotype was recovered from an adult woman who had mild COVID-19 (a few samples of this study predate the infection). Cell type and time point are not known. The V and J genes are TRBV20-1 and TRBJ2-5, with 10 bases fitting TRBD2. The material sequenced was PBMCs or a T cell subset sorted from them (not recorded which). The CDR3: CSAREQLAGRTQYF. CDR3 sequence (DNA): TGCAGTGCTAGAGAGCAACTAGCGGGGAGGACCCAGTACTTC.